Listed below are T cell receptor beta chains from one sample, sequenced in a study of blood T cells in healthy people across ages. MiXCR, applied by TCRdb to the 5' RACE reads, yields one record per CDR3 protein. Of more than 1 million distinct CDR3 sequences listed, 35% to 55% were seen once; the top ten hold approximately 20%. The sample was blood. The receptors come from a woman aged 55-75 years in good health. Both conserved end residues are part of each CDR3. D genes are given only for firm matches. Size is omitted from some rows. Given values are once, few, many or a class for expanded clones.

-	-	TRBV9	TRBJ2-3	TGTGCCAGCAGCGCCACGGCTAGCACAGATACGCAGTATTTT	CASSATASTDTQYF
-	few	TRBV27	TRBJ2-7	TGTGCCAGCAGTAACAGCCCCTACGAGCAGTACTTC	CASSNSPYEQYF
-	-	TRBV5-1	TRBJ1-1	TGCGCCAGCAGTTACAGCTTGAACACTGAAGCTTTCTTT	CASSYSLNTEAFF
-	few	TRBV10-3	TRBJ2-3	TGTGCCATCACCCGGGACTCTTACACAGATACGCAGTATTTT	CAITRDSYTDTQYF
TRBD2	-	TRBV2	TRBJ2-1	TGTGCCAGCAACGGACTAGCGGGAGGGTCCTACTACAATGAGCAGTTCTTC	CASNGLAGGSYYNEQFF
TRBD1	few	TRBV25-1	TRBJ1-6	TGTGCCAGCATCGGGACAGACTATAATTCACCCCTCCACTTT	CASIGTDYNSPLHF
-	few	TRBV15	TRBJ2-1	TGTGCCACCAGCAGAGCCGGGACGGGGGTTAATGAGCAGTTCTTC	CATSRAGTGVNEQFF
-	once	TRBV10-3	TRBJ1-1	TGTGCCATCAGTGAGGCAGCTAGGCCAGAAGCTTTCTTT	CAISEAARPEAFF
-	-	TRBV6-1	TRBJ2-1	TGTGCCAGCAGTGAATCCCAGGGCCTTGAGCAGTTCTTC	CASSESQGLEQFF
-	few	TRBV28	TRBJ2-1	TGTGCCAGCAGTTCCCCACGGGAGCAGTTCTTC	CASSSPREQFF
TRBD2	few	TRBV5-1	TRBJ2-4	TGCGCCAGCAGCTTGGAGAGCGGGGCCCTTCAGTACTTC	CASSLESGALQYF
-	-	TRBV29-1	TRBJ2-1	TGCAGCGTTGTTCGGGGGACAAATGAGCAGTTCTTC	CSVVRGTNEQFF
-	-	TRBV7-6	TRBJ2-3	TGTGCCAGCAGCGAGTCGGGACTCCACGGCACAGATACGCAGTATTTT	CASSESGLHGTDTQYF
-	-	TRBV12-5	TRBJ2-1	TGTGCTAGTGGTCCCCCCGGGAGCGGCAGGACTATTGAGCAGTTCTTC	CASGPPGSGRTIEQFF
-	few	TRBV6-5	TRBJ2-5	TGTGCCAGCAGTTACTCGTTAGCATTGAAGACCCAGTACTTC	CASSYSLALKTQYF
TRBD2	few	TRBV6-2/TRBV6-3	TRBJ2-7	TGTGCCAGCATAACCAGCGGGAGGGATGAGCAGTACTTC	CASITSGRDEQYF
-	-	TRBV7-2	TRBJ2-1	TGTGCCAGCAGCTTAATACTTGAGCAGTTCTTC	CASSLILEQFF
-	-	TRBV12-3/TRBV12-4	TRBJ2-3	TGTGCCAGCAGTTCACCGGACTATGCAGAGACGCAGTATTTT	CASSSPDYAETQYF
-	-	TRBV27	TRBJ2-7	TGTGCCAGCAGTTTACAGGGCCGTTACAATGAGCAGTACTTC	CASSLQGRYNEQYF
-	few	TRBV2	TRBJ2-3	TGTGCCAGCACCCCACTAGCAGCTAGCACAGATACGCAGTATTTT	CASTPLAASTDTQYF
TRBD2	few	TRBV15	TRBJ2-7	TGTGCCACCAGCAGAGAGCGGGGGGGGACCTACGAGCAGTACTTC	CATSRERGGTYEQYF
TRBD2	few	TRBV6-5	TRBJ2-4	TGTGCCAGCAGGAGCTCGGGGGGAACCAAAAACATTCAGTACTTC	CASRSSGGTKNIQYF
-	-	TRBV18	TRBJ2-1	TGTGCCAGCTCACCACCGGGACTCCAAGACAATGAGCAGTTCTTC	CASSPPGLQDNEQFF
TRBD2	few	TRBV10-3	TRBJ2-3	TGTGCCATCAGTCCCGGGACTAGCGGGAGGGCCCTCACAGATACGCAGTATTTT	CAISPGTSGRALTDTQYF
TRBD1	-	TRBV30	TRBJ2-1	TGTGCCTGGAGTGTGACAGGGTTAAATGAGCAGTTCTTC	CAWSVTGLNEQFF
-	few	TRBV7-2	TRBJ1-5	TGTGCCAGCAGCTTATCTACGGGGCTTCGTTCCAATCAGCCCCAGCATTTT	CASSLSTGLRSNQPQHF
-	-	TRBV3-1	TRBJ2-7	TGTGCCAGCAGCCCCTTCCGGACATTCTACGAGCAGTACTTC	CASSPFRTFYEQYF
-	few	TRBV5-1	TRBJ1-5	TGCGCCAGCAGCCCGGACAGTTATCAGCCCCAGCATTTT	CASSPDSYQPQHF
TRBD2	once	TRBV14	TRBJ2-1	TGTGCCAGCAGCCAAACTAGCGGGAGGGGTAGGTACAATGAGCAGTTCTTC	CASSQTSGRGRYNEQFF
TRBD1	once	TRBV28	TRBJ2-5	TGTGCCAGCAGTTTATTAGGACAGGGGGAAGAGACCCAGTACTTC	CASSLLGQGEETQYF
TRBD1	-	TRBV28	TRBJ2-7	TGTGCCAGCAGTTTATCGGGACAGGTGTTTAGCGAGCAGTACTTC	CASSLSGQVFSEQYF
TRBD1	few	TRBV6-5	TRBJ2-3	TGTGCCAGCAGTTTCGGGACAGGGGACGATACGCAGTATTTT	CASSFGTGDDTQYF
-	-	TRBV6-2/TRBV6-3	TRBJ1-6	TGTGCCAGCAGACGGGACCGTAATTCACCCCTCCACTTT	CASRRDRNSPLHF
-	few	TRBV28	TRBJ2-7	TGTGCCAGCAGCGTCTTGAGGCACGAGCAGTACTTC	CASSVLRHEQYF
-	few	TRBV3-1	TRBJ2-1	TGTGCCAGCAGCCTCGGACTTCTCACTACGCATGAGCAGTTCTTC	CASSLGLLTTHEQFF
TRBD2	few	TRBV6-6	TRBJ2-3	TGTGCCAGCAGCCCAGGGACTAGCGGATTTCAGTATTTT	CASSPGTSGFQYF
-	-	TRBV11-2	TRBJ2-3	TGTGCCAGCAGACCTGGGGGCAGCCGAGATACGCAGTATTTT	CASRPGGSRDTQYF
-	-	TRBV12-3/TRBV12-4	TRBJ2-7	TGTGCCAGCAGATTAGGAGCAAACGAGCAGTACTTC	CASRLGANEQYF
-	few	TRBV6-2/TRBV6-3	TRBJ2-4	TGTGCCAGCGGTCAACAGGGAACGGTCGGAAACATTCAGTACTTC	CASGQQGTVGNIQYF
-	-	TRBV18	TRBJ1-3	TGTGCCAGCTCACCACCACGGGTAGGAAACACCATATATTTT	CASSPPRVGNTIYF
-	-	TRBV27	TRBJ2-7	TGTGCCAGCAGTTTAGGTCCCAGCGGGCGGTTCTCCTACGAGCAGTACTTC	CASSLGPSGRFSYEQYF